The present T cell receptor beta chain was sequenced within a study of tumor and adjacent non-tumor tissue in lung cancer. Across the study: Patients were aged about 31 to 76, roughly 9 men and about 5 women, stage I to III.

This clonotype was seen a single time. Its antigen is unidentified. The conserved final phenylalanine or tryptophan is absent from the CDR3, which likely points to a read error. The template was RNA from unsorted bulk tissue. The normal lung tissue was taken more than 3 cm from the tumor edge. Donors were chemotherapy-naive, newly diagnosed lung cancer surgical patients in China, August–late 2014. Study results and limitations: Higher tumor TCR diversity was associated with shorter survival. Tumor repertoires had a smaller top 100 clone share than normal lung.

Deletions cut 1 base from V and 6 bases from J, with 14 bases between. The CDR3 is made up of 14 amino acids. In germline, CDR1 is SGHDT, CDR2 YYEEEE. Three rounds of nested PCR, following a modified ARM-PCR protocol, produced the TCRbeta library. TCRdb independently ran MiXCR on the multiplex PCR reads; one entry per CDR3 protein. Among 98,000 or so distinct CDR3 sequences, 80% were seen once, and the ten largest hold roughly 29%. V and J are TRBV5-6 and TRBJ2-7, with D possibly TRBD1 on 5 matching bases. Specimen: distant non-tumor lung tissue. The clonotype originates from a man aged 55 to 70 with small cell lung cancer. The CDR3 loop is CASSLSQGNPEQYL. In DNA, the CDR3 is TGTGCCAGCAGCTTGAGTCAGGGCAATCCCGAGCAGTACTTG.